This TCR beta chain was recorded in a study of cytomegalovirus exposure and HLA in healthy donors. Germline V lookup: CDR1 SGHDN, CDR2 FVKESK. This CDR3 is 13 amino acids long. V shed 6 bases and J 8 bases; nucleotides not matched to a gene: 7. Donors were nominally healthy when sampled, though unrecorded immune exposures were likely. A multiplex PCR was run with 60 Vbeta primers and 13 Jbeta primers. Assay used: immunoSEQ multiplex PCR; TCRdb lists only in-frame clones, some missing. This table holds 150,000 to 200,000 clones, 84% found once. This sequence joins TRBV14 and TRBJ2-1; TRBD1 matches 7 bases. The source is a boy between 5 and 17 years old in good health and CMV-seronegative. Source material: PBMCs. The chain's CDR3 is CASSYYQGDEQFF. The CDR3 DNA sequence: TGTGCCAGCAGTTACTACCAGGGGGATGAGCAGTTCTTC.